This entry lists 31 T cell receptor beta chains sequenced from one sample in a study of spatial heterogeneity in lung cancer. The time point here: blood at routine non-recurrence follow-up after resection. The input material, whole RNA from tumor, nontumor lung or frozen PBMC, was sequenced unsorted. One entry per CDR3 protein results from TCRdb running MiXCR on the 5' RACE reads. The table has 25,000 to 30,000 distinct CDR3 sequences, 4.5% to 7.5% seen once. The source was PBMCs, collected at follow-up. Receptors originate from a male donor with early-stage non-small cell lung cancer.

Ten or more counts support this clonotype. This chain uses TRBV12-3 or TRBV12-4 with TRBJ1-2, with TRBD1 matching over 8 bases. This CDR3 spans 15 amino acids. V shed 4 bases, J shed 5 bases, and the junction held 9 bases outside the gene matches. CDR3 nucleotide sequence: TGTGCCAGCAGTTCCGGGACAGGTCCCTTTTATGGCTACACCTTC. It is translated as CASSSGTGPFYGYTF.

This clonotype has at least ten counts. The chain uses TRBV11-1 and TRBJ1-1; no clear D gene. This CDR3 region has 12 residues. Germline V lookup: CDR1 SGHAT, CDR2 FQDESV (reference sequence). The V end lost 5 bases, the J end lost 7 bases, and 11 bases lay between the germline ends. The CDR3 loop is CASSLEGFEAFF. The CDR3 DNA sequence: TGTGCCAGCAGCCTTGAGGGATTTGAAGCTTTCTTT.

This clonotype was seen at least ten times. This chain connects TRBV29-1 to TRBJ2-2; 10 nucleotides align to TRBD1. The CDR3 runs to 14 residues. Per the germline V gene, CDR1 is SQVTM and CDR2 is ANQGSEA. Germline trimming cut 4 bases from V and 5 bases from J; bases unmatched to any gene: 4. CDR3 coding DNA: TGCAGCGTTGTAAGGGACAGGGGTACCGGGGAGCTGTTTTTT. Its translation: CSVVRDRGTGELFF.

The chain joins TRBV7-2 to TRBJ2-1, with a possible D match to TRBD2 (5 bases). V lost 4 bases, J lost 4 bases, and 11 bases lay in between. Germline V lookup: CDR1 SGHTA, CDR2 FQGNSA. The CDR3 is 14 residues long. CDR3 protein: CASSSRTVYNEQFF. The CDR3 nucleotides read TGTGCCAGCAGCTCACGGACTGTTTACAATGAGCAGTTCTTC.

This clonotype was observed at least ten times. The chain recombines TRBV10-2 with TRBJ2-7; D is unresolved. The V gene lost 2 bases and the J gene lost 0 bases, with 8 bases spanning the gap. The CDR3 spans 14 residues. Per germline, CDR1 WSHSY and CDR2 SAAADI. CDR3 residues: CASSEATSSYEQYV. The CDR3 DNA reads TGCGCCAGCAGTGAGGCGACCAGCTCCTACGAGCAGTACGTC.

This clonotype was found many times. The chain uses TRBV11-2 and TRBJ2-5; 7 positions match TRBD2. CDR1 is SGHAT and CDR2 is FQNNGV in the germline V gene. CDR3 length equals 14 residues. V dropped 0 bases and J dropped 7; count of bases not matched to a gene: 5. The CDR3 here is CASSLEAGAGTQYF. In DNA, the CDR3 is TGTGCCAGCAGCTTAGAGGCGGGAGCTGGGACCCAGTACTTC.

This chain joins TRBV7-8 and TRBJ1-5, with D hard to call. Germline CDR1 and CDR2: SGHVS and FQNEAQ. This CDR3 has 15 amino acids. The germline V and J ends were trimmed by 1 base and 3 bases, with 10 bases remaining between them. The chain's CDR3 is CASSLVLSANQPQHF. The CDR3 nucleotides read TGTGCCAGCAGCTTAGTATTGTCTGCCAATCAGCCCCAGCATTTT.

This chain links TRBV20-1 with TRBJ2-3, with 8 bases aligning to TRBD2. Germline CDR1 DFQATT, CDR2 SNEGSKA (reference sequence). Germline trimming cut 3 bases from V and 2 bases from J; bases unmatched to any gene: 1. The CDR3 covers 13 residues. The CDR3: CSASGGATDTQYF. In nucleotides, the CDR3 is TGCAGTGCTAGCGGGGGGGCCACAGATACGCAGTATTTT.

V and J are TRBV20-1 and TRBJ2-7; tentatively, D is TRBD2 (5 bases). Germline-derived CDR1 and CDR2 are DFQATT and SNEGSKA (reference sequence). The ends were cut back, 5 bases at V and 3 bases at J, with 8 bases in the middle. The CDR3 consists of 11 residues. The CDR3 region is CSALAGYEQYF. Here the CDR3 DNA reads TGCAGTGCTCTCGCGGGCTACGAGCAGTACTTC.

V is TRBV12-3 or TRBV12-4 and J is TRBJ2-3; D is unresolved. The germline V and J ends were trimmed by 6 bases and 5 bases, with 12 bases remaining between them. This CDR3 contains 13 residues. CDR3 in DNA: TGTGCCAGCAGCTGGAGAACAGAAGATACGCAGTATTTT. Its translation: CASSWRTEDTQYF.

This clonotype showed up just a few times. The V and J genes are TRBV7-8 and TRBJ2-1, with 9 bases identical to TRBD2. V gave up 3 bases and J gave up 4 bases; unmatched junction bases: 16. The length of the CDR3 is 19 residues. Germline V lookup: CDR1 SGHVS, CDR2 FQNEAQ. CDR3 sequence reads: CASSFPLEMREGKYNEQFF. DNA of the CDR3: TGTGCCAGCAGCTTCCCCCTGGAGATGCGGGAGGGGAAGTACAATGAGCAGTTCTTC.

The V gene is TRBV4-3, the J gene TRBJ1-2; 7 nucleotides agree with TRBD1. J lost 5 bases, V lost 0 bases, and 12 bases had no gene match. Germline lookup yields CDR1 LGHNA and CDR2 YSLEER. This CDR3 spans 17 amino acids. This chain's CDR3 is CASSQDPFRQGRYGYTF. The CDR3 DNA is TGCGCCAGCAGCCAAGACCCCTTTAGACAGGGCCGATATGGCTACACCTTC.

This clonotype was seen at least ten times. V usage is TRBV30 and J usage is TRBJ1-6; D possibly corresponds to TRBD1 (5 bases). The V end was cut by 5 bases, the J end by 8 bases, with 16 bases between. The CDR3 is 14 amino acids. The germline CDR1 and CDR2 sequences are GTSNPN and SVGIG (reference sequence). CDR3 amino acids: CAWSFRAPDSPLHF. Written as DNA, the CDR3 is TGTGCCTGGTCTTTCAGGGCTCCTGATTCACCCCTCCACTTT.

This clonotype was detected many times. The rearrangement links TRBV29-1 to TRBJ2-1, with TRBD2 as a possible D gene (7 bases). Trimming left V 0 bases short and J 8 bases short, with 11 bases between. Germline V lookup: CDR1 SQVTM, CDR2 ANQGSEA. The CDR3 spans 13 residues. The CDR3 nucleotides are TGCAGCGTTGAAGATCGAGGGGGGGATGAGCAGTTCTTC. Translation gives CSVEDRGGDEQFF.

The CDR3, as DNA: TGTGCCAGCAGCCTCAGCCCTCGGGCTAGCGGGGACACCGGGGAGCTGTTTTTT. Its translation is CASSLSPRASGDTGELFF. The rearrangement links TRBV3-1 to TRBJ2-2, with 9 positions matching TRBD2. After removal of 4 bases from V and 3 bases from J, the junction contained 12 bases not matched to a gene. Germline CDR1 is LGHDT and CDR2 is YNNKEL (reference sequence). This CDR3 is 18 amino acids long.

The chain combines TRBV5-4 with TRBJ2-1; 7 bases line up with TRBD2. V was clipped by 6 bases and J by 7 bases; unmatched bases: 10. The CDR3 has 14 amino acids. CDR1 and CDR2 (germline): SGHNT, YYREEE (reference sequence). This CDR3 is CASTFAGVRNEQFF. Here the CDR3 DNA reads TGTGCCAGCACGTTTGCGGGAGTAAGGAATGAGCAGTTCTTC.

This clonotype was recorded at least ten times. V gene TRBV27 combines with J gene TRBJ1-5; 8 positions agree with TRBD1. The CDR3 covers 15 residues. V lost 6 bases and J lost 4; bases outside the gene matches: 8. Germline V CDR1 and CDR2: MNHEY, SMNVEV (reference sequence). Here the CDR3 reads CASSKDRASNQPQHF. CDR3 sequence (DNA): TGTGCCAGCAGCAAGGACAGGGCGTCTAATCAGCCCCAGCATTTT.

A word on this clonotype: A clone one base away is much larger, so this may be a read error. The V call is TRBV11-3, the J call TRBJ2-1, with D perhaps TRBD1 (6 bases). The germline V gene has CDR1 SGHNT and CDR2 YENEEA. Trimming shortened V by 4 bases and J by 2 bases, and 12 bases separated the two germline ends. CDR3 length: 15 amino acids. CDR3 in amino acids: CASSSDSITYNEQFF. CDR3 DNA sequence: TGTGCCAGCAGCTCGGACAGTATAACCTACAATGAGCAGTTCTTC.

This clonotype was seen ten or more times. Written as DNA, the CDR3 is TGCGCCAGCAGCCAAGTTAACCTGGGACTAGATTCCGGGGAGCTGTTTTTT. It codes for CASSQVNLGLDSGELFF. The chain is built from TRBV4-1 and TRBJ2-2; 8 bases are shared with TRBD2. Germline lookup yields CDR1 MGHRA and CDR2 YSYEKL. The CDR3 length is 17 residues. V lost 1 base and J lost 6; bases outside the gene matches: 10.

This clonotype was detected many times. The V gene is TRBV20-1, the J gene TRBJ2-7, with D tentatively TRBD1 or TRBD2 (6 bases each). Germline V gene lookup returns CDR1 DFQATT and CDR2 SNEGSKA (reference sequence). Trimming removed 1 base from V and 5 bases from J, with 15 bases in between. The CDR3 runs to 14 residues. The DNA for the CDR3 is TGCAGTGCTAGAGTCTCCCCCCGGGGGCACGAGCAGTACTTC. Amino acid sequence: CSARVSPRGHEQYF.

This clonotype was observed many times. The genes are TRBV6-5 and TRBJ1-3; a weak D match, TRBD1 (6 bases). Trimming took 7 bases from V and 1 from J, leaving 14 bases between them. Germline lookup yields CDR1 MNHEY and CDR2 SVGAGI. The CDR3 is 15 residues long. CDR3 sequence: CASMGRGRSGNTIYF. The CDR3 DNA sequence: TGTGCCAGCATGGGCAGGGGACGGTCTGGAAACACCATATATTTT.

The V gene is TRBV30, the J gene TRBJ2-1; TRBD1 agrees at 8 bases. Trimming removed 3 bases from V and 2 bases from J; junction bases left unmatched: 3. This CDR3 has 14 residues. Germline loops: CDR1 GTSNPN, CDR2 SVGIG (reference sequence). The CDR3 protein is CAWSAGGAYNEQFF. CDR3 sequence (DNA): TGTGCCTGGAGCGCAGGGGGCGCCTACAATGAGCAGTTCTTC.

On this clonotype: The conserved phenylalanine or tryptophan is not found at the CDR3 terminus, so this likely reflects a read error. The CDR3 region is CASSIDSGELFS. CDR3 sequence (DNA): TGTGCCAGTAGTATAGACAGCGGGGAGCTGTTTTCT. The chain links TRBV19 to TRBJ2-2; D is undetermined. CDR1 is LNHDA, CDR2 SQIVND, per germline (reference sequence). CDR3 size: 12 residues. V was shortened by 0 bases and J by 7 bases, with 3 bases between the two germline ends.

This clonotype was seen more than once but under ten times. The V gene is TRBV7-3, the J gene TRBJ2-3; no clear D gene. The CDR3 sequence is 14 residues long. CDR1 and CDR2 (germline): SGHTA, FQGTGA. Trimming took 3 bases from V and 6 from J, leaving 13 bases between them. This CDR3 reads CASSFSSSSDTQYF. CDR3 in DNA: TGTGCCAGCAGCTTTAGTTCTAGTTCCGATACGCAGTATTTT.

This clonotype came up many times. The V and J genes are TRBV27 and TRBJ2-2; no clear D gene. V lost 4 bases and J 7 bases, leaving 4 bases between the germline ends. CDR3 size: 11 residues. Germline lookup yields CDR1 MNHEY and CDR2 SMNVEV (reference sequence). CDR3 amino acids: CASSWLGELFF. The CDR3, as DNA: TGTGCCAGCAGTTGGCTCGGGGAGCTGTTTTTT.

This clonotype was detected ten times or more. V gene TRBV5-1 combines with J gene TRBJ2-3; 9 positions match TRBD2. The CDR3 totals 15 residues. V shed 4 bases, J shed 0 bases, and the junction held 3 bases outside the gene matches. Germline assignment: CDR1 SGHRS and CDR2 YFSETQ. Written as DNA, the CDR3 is TGCGCCAGCAGCACCCTAGCGGGGAGCACAGATACGCAGTATTTT. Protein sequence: CASSTLAGSTDTQYF.

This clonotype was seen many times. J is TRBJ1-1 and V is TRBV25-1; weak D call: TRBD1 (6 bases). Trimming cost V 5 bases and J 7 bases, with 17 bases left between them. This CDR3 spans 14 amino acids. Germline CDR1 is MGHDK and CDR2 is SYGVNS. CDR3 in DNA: TGTGCCAGCAGTCGTACCAGAGGACAGAATGAAGCTTTCTTT. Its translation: CASSRTRGQNEAFF.

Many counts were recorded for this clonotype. CDR3 nucleotides: TGCAGCGTTTCGCCGGGACAGGGTGCGGAGCAGTACTTC. As protein: CSVSPGQGAEQYF. V and J are TRBV29-1 and TRBJ2-7, with 9 bases fitting TRBD1. Germline loops: CDR1 SQVTM, CDR2 ANQGSEA. The CDR3 extends over 13 amino acids. After removal of 5 bases from V and 7 bases from J, the junction contained 9 bases not matched to a gene.

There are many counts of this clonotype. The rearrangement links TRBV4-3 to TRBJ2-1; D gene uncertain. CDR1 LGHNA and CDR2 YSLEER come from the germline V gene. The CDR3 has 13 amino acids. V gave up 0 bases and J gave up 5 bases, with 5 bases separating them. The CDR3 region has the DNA TGCGCCAGCAGCCAAGAGACCGACAATGAGCAGTTCTTC. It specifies CASSQETDNEQFF.

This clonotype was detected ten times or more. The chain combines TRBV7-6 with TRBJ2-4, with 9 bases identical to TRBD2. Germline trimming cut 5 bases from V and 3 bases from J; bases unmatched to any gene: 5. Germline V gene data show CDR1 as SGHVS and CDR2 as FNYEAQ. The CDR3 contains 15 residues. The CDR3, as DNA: TGTGCCAGCAGCCCCGGCGGGGGGGGCAAAAACATTCAGTACTTC. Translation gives CASSPGGGGKNIQYF.

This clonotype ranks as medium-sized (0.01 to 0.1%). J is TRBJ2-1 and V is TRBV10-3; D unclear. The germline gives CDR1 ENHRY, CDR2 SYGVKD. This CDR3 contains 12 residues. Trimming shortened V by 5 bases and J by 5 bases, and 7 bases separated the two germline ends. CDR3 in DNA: TGTGCCATCAGTAGGCACAACAATGAGCAGTTCTTC. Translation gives CAISRHNNEQFF.